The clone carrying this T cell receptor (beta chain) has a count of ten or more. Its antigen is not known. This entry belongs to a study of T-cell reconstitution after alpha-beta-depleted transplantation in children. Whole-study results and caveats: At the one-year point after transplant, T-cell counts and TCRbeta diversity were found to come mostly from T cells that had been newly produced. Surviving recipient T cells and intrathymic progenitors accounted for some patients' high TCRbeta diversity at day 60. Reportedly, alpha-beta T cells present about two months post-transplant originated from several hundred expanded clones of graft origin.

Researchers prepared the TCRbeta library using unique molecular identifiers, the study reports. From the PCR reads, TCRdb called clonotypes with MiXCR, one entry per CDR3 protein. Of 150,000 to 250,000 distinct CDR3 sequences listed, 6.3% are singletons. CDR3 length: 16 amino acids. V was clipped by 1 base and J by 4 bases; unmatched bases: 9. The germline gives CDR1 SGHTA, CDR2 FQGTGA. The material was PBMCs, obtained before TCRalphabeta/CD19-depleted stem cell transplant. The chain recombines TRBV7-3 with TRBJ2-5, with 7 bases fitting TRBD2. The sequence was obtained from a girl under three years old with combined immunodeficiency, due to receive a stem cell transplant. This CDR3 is CASSLNGGRERETQYF. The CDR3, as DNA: TGTGCCAGCAGCTTAAACGGAGGGAGGGAAAGAGAGACCCAGTACTTC. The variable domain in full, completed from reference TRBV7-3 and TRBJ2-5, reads GAGVSQTPSNKVTEKGKYVELRCDPISGHTALYWYRQSLGQGPEFLIYFQGTGAADDSGLPNDRFFAVRPEGSVSTLKIQRTERGDSAVYLCASSLNGGRERETQYFGPGTRLLVL.